This T cell receptor beta chain is from a study of blood T cell repertoires in COVID-19. The overall study: Spain, Italy and the United States supplied samples that represented acute and convalescent COVID-19. The analysed material was cDNA or gDNA that came from T cells, B-cell-depleted T cells, or PBMCs.

Trimming cost V 1 base and J 4 bases, with 13 bases left between them. CDR3 length: 15 amino acids. Looked up from germline, CDR1 is MNHEY and CDR2 is SMNVEV (reference sequence). In the authors' workflow: By means of reference gene primer amplification, nucleated cell counts were estimated. Only in-frame clones appear in the TCRdb table, and some are missing; sequencing was by immunoSEQ multiplex PCR. Clone size and the V and J calls come from that table; the DNA yielded D and trimming. The sample has some 97,000 clones; roughly 92% are singletons. The receptor's source is a man aged 70-80 years with acute or convalescent COVID-19. The sequenced material came from peripheral blood. The chain joins TRBV27 to TRBJ2-5; D perhaps matches TRBD2 (6 bases). CDR3: CASSLLGGIVETQYF. CDR3 DNA sequence: TGTGCCAGCAGTTTATTAGGCGGGATAGTAGAGACCCAGTACTTC.